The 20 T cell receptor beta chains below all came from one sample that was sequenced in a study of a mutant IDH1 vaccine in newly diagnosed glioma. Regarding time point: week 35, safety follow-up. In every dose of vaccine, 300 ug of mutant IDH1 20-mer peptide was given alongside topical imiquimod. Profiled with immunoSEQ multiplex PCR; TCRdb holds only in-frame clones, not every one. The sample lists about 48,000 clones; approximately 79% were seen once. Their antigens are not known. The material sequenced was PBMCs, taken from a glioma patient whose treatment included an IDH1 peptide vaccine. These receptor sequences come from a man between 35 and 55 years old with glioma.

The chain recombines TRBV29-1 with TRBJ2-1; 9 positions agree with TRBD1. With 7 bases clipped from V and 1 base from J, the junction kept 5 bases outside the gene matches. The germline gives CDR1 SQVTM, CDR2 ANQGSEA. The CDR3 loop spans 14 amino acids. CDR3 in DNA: TGCAGCGGGGAAGGGACAGGGTCCTACAATGAGCAGTTCTTC. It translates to CSGEGTGSYNEQFF.

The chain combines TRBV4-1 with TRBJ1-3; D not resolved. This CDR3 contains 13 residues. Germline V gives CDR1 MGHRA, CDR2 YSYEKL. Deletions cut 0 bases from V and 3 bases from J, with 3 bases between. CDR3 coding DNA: TGCGCCAGCAGCCAAGAGGGTGGAAACACCATATATTTT. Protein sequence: CASSQEGGNTIYF.

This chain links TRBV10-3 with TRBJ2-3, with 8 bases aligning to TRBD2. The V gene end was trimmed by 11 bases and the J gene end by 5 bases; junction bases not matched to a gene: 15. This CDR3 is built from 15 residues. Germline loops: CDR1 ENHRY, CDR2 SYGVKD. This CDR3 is CASNRNGGAQDTQYF. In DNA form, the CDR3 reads TGTGCCTCCAATAGGAACGGGGGGGCCCAAGATACGCAGTATTTT.

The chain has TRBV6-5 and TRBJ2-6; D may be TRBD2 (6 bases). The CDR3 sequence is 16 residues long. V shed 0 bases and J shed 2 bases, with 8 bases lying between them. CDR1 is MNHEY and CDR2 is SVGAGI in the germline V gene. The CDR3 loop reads CASSYSPGAGANVLTF. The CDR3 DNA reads TGTGCCAGCAGTTACTCTCCGGGGGCTGGGGCCAACGTCCTGACTTTC.

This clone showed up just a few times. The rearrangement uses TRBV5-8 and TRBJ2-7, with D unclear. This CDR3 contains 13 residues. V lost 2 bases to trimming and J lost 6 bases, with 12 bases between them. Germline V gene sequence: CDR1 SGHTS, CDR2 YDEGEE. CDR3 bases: TGTGCCAGCAGCTTTGTTGGGCAATCCGAGCAGTACTTC. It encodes CASSFVGQSEQYF.

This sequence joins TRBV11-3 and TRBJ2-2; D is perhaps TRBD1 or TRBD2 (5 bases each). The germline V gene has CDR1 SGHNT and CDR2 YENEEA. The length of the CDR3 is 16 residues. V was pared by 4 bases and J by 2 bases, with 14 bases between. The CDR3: CASSSGSGLNTGELFF. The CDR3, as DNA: TGTGCCAGCAGCTCGGGGTCAGGGTTAAACACCGGGGAGCTGTTTTTT.

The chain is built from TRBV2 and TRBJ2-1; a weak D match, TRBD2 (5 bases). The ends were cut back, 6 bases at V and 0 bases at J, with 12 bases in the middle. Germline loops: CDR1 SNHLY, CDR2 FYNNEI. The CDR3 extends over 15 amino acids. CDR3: CASSWGDPSYNEQFF. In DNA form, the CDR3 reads TGTGCCAGCAGCTGGGGAGACCCCTCCTACAATGAGCAGTTCTTC.

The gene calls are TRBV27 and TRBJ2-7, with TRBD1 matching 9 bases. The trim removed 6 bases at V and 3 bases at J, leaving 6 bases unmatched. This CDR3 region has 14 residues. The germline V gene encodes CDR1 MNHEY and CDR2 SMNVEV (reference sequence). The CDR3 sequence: CASSGSGQGYEQYF. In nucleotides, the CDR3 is TGTGCCAGCAGCGGATCGGGACAGGGCTACGAGCAGTACTTC.

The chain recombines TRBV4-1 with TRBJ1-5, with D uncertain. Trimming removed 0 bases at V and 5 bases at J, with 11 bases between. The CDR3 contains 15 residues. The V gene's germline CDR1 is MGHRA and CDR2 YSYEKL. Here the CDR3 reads CASSQEGWPDQPQHF. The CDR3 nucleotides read TGCGCCAGCAGCCAAGAGGGGTGGCCGGATCAGCCCCAGCATTTT.

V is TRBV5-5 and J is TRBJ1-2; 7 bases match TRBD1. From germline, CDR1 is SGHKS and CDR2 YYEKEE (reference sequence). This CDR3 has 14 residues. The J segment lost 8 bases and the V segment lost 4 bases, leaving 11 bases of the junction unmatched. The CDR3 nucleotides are TGTGCCAGCAGCATTCGGGACAGAGCACCCGGCTACACCTTC. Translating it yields CASSIRDRAPGYTF.

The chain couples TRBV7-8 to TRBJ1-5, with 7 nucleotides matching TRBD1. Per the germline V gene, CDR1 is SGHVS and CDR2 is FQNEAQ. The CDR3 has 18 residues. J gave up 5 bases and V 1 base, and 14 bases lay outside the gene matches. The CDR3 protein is CASSLVKGAKASYQPQHF. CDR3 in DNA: TGTGCCAGCAGCTTAGTCAAGGGGGCGAAGGCCTCCTATCAGCCCCAGCATTTT.

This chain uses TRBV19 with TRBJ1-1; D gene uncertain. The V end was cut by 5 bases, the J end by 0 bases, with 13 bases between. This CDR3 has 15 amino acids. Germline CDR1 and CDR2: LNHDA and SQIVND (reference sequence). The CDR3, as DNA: TGTGCCAGTAGTCTCGCTGGGCAGATGAACACTGAAGCTTTCTTT. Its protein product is CASSLAGQMNTEAFF.

The CDR3 bases are TGTGCCAGTATCGGGCCTAATGAAAAACTGTTTTTT. It encodes CASIGPNEKLFF. V usage is TRBV19 and J usage is TRBJ1-4; unclear D gene. Germline assignment: CDR1 LNHDA and CDR2 SQIVND (reference sequence). Trimming removed 7 bases at V and 3 bases at J, with 6 bases between. The CDR3 contains 12 residues.

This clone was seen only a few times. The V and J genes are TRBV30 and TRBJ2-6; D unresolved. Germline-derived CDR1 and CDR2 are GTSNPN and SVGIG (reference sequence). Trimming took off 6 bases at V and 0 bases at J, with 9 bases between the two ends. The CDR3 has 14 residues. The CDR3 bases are TGTGCCTGCCCCCAACCCTCTGGGGCCAACGTCCTGACTTTC. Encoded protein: CACPQPSGANVLTF.

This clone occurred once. The CDR3 nucleotides read TGTGCCAGCAGCTCTCAAGGACGGTGGAACTATGGCTACACCTTC. As protein: CASSSQGRWNYGYTF. The genes are TRBV5-6 and TRBJ1-2, with D unresolved. Germline CDR1 reads SGHDT; CDR2 reads YYEEEE. The length of the CDR3 is 15 residues. The V and J ends lost 3 bases and 2 bases respectively, with 14 bases between them.

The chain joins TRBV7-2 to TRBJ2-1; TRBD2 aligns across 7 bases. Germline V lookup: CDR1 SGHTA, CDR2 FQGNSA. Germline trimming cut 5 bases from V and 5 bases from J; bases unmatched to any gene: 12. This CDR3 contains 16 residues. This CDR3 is CASSRAWGGENNEQFF. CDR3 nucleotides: TGTGCCAGCAGCAGGGCTTGGGGGGGGGAAAACAATGAGCAGTTCTTC.

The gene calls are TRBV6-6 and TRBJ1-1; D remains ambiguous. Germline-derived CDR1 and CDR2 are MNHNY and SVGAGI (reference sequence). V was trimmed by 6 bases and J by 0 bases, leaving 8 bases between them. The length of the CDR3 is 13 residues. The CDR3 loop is CASRLTVNTEAFF. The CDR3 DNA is TGTGCCAGCAGGCTGACGGTGAACACTGAAGCTTTCTTT.

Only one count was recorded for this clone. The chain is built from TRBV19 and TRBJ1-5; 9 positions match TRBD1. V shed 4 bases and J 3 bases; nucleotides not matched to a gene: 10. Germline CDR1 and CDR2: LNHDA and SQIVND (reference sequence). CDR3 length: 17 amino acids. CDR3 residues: CASSNPTGQGNNQPQHF. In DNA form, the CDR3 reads TGTGCCAGTAGTAACCCTACCGGACAGGGGAACAATCAGCCCCAGCATTTT.

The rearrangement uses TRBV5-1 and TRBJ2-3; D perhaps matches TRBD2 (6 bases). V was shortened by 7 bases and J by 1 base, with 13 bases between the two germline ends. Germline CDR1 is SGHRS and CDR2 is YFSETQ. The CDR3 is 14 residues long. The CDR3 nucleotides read TGCGCCAGCGCAATTTCGGGGGGCACAGATACGCAGTATTTT. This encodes CASAISGGTDTQYF.

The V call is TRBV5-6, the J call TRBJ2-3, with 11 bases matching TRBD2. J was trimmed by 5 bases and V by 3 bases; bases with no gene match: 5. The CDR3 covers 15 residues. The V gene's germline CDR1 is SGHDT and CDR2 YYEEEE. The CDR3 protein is CASSSTGLAVDTQYF. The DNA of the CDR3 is TGTGCCAGCAGCTCAACGGGACTAGCGGTAGATACGCAGTATTTT.